Below, 20 T cell receptor beta chains from the same sample are listed, as sequenced in a study of T cell responses to AZD1222 COVID-19 vaccine. Clones were sequenced by immunoSEQ multiplex PCR, and TCRdb holds only the in-frame ones, with some missing. The top ten hold 1.4% of the sample, which has about 150,000 clones, over 75% seen once. Specimen: peripheral blood, collected on day 0 of AZD1222 vaccination. These receptors came from an adult in good health.

V is TRBV4-3 and J is TRBJ2-1, with 8 bases fitting TRBD1. Germline assignment: CDR1 LGHNA and CDR2 YSLEER. V was clipped by 0 bases and J by 5 bases; unmatched bases: 9. The length of the CDR3 is 17 residues. The CDR3 sequence is CASSQDWPGGWDNEQFF. CDR3 nucleotide sequence: TGCGCCAGCAGCCAAGATTGGCCAGGGGGCTGGGACAATGAGCAGTTCTTC.

This clone was observed a few times. V is TRBV24-1 and J is TRBJ2-1; no firm D call. Germline CDR1 is KGHDR and CDR2 is SFDVKD. Trimming removed 3 bases at V and 5 bases at J, with 7 bases between. This CDR3 contains 13 residues. CDR3 protein: CATSDGPDNEQFF. The DNA for the CDR3 is TGTGCCACCAGTGATGGACCAGACAATGAGCAGTTCTTC.

The chain has TRBV2 and TRBJ1-1; D not resolved. The ends were cut back, 2 bases at V and 5 bases at J, with 6 bases in the middle. CDR1 and CDR2 (germline): SNHLY, FYNNEI. CDR3 length: 12 residues. Here the CDR3 DNA reads TGTGCCAGCAGTGAATATTGGACTGAAGCTTTCTTT. Translation gives CASSEYWTEAFF. The full variable domain, in which reference TRBV2 and TRBJ1-1 provide the parts outside the CDR3, is EPEVTQTPSHQVTQMGQEVILRCVPISNHLYFYWYRQILGQKVEFLVSFYNNEISEKSEIFDDQFSVERPDGSNFTLKIRSTKLEDSAMYFCASSEYWTEAFFGQGTRLTVV.

DNA of the CDR3: TGTGCCAGCAGTAAAAGGCTCTCGGGCTCCTACAATGAGCAGTTCTTC. As protein: CASSKRLSGSYNEQFF. J is TRBJ2-1 and V is TRBV7-9; D is uncertain. V lost 6 bases, J lost 0 bases, and 15 bases lay in between. In germline, CDR1 is SEHNR, CDR2 FQNEAQ (reference sequence). The CDR3 loop spans 16 amino acids.

The gene calls are TRBV19 and TRBJ2-2; 10 bases map to TRBD2. CDR1 and CDR2 (germline): LNHDA, SQIVND (reference sequence). The CDR3 extends over 17 amino acids. The ends lost 7 bases at V and 4 bases at J; junction bases unmatched: 12. The chain's CDR3 is CASTISAGGPITGELFF. CDR3 coding DNA: TGTGCCAGTACCATATCAGCGGGGGGGCCGATCACCGGGGAGCTGTTTTTT.

The chain links TRBV6-5 to TRBJ2-7; D is ambiguous. Trimming left V 6 bases short and J 0 bases short, with 12 bases between. CDR1 is MNHEY, CDR2 SVGAGI, per germline. The CDR3 covers 14 residues. The CDR3 is CASRRQTSSYEQYF. CDR3 DNA: TGTGCCAGCAGGCGGCAGACGAGCTCCTACGAGCAGTACTTC.

The chain recombines TRBV27 with TRBJ2-1, with a possible D match to TRBD2 (5 bases). The CDR3 is 14 residues long. The V and J ends lost 5 bases and 7 bases respectively, with 15 bases between them. Germline values: CDR1 MNHEY, CDR2 SMNVEV (reference sequence). As DNA, the CDR3 is TGTGCCAGCAGTCTCAGGCGATCGGGAAATGAGCAGTTCTTC. Translating gives CASSLRRSGNEQFF.

The genes are TRBV6-5 and TRBJ2-7, with TRBD2 matching 10 bases. CDR1 MNHEY and CDR2 SVGAGI come from the germline V gene. Unmatched junction bases numbered 10, after V lost 4 bases and J lost 4 bases. The CDR3 loop spans 16 amino acids. Written as DNA, the CDR3 is TGTGCCAGCAGTTTCCCCAGGACTAGCGGAGCGTACGAGCAGTACTTC. Protein: CASSFPRTSGAYEQYF.

The chain carries TRBV11-3 and TRBJ2-7; D is perhaps TRBD2 (5 bases). The V end lost 6 bases, the J end lost 3 bases, and 9 bases lay between the germline ends. The germline gives CDR1 SGHNT, CDR2 YENEEA. There are 12 residues in the CDR3. The CDR3 DNA sequence: TGTGCCAGCAGTCCGGACTTCTACGAGCAGTACTTC. Translation: CASSPDFYEQYF.

The rearrangement uses TRBV7-9 and TRBJ1-5; D might be TRBD1 (5 bases). Between the trimmed V and J ends, which lost 1 base and 7 bases, there was a span of 17 bases. The CDR3 has 16 residues. Germline CDR1 SEHNR, CDR2 FQNEAQ (reference sequence). CDR3 sequence reads: CASSLGPPGYDQPQHF. In DNA, the CDR3 is TGTGCCAGCAGCTTAGGTCCCCCAGGGTACGACCAGCCCCAGCATTTT.

The CDR3 DNA reads TGCGCCAGCAGTCCAACTAGCATTGGAGATACGCAGTATTTT. This encodes CASSPTSIGDTQYF. This chain joins TRBV5-1 and TRBJ2-3; D might be TRBD2 (6 bases). Germline V CDR1 and CDR2: SGHRS, YFSETQ. The CDR3 is 14 amino acids. The V and J ends lost 5 bases and 5 bases respectively, with 15 bases between them.

The chain links TRBV11-1 to TRBJ2-7; D is uncertain. The V end lost 2 bases, the J end lost 1 base, and 6 bases lay between the germline ends. The CDR3 is 13 amino acids. Looked up from germline, CDR1 is SGHAT and CDR2 is FQDESV (reference sequence). Here the CDR3 reads CASSLSGSYEQYF. The CDR3 region has the DNA TGTGCCAGCAGCTTATCCGGATCCTACGAGCAGTACTTC.

The CDR3 here is CASSPLAWDYGYTF. Written as DNA, the CDR3 is TGTGCCAGCAGTCCATTGGCTTGGGACTATGGCTACACCTTC. The genes are TRBV6-2 or TRBV6-3 and TRBJ1-2; D gene ambiguous. The CDR3 runs to 14 residues. Between the trimmed V and J ends, which lost 5 bases and 3 bases, there was a span of 13 bases. Germline CDR1 and CDR2: MNHEY and SVGEGT.

The rearrangement uses TRBV5-1 and TRBJ1-4; D perhaps matches TRBD1 (5 bases). Germline CDR1 reads SGHRS; CDR2 reads YFSETQ. V was pared by 4 bases and J by 8 bases, with 18 bases between. There are 15 residues in the CDR3. DNA for the CDR3: TGCGCCAGCAGCAGCGGGACTCACAGTGCGGAAAAACTGTTTTTT. Translated, it gives CASSSGTHSAEKLFF.

CDR3 nucleotides: TGTGCCAGCATCGATAGGGCCGGTTCTAACTATGGCTACACCTTC. Protein: CASIDRAGSNYGYTF. The chain recombines TRBV6-5 with TRBJ1-2; D call uncertain. Germline loops: CDR1 MNHEY, CDR2 SVGAGI. V dropped 7 bases and J dropped 0 bases, with 15 bases sitting between them. The CDR3 has 15 residues.

The chain uses TRBV5-1 and TRBJ1-2, with 11 positions matching TRBD1. The germline V gene encodes CDR1 SGHRS and CDR2 YFSETQ. J gave up 6 bases and V 1 base, and 8 bases lay outside the gene matches. The CDR3 totals 16 residues. The CDR3 DNA is TGCGCCAGCAGCTTGCTTCCGGACAGGGGGCAGGATGGCTACACCTTC. Translation: CASSLLPDRGQDGYTF.

The chain uses TRBV3-1 (or the pseudogene TRBV3-2) and TRBJ2-6; TRBD2 might be the D (8 bases). Germline V gene data show CDR1 as LGHDT and CDR2 as YNNKEL (reference sequence). Trimming left V 0 bases short and J 2 bases short, with 23 bases between. The CDR3 has 21 residues. The CDR3 loop is CASSQDREGAGGKTGANVLTF. As DNA, the CDR3 is TGTGCCAGCAGCCAAGATCGGGAGGGGGCAGGGGGTAAAACTGGGGCCAACGTCCTGACTTTC.

V and J are TRBV19 and TRBJ2-2; tentatively, D is TRBD1 (5 bases). V lost 8 bases and J 6 bases, leaving 13 bases between the germline ends. The germline V gene has CDR1 LNHDA and CDR2 SQIVND (reference sequence). This CDR3 spans 13 amino acids. CDR3: CASLPQGAGELFF. The CDR3 coding sequence is TGTGCCAGTCTCCCCCAGGGTGCCGGGGAGCTGTTTTTT.

The chain has TRBV7-9 and TRBJ1-1, with D perhaps TRBD1 (5 bases). CDR3 length: 13 amino acids. Deletions cut 7 bases from V and 4 bases from J, with 13 bases between. The germline V gene encodes CDR1 SEHNR and CDR2 FQNEAQ (reference sequence). The CDR3 DNA follows: TGTGCCAGCACTAGCGAGAGGGGCACTGAAGCTTTCTTT. It specifies CASTSERGTEAFF.

The V call is TRBV24-1, the J call TRBJ1-1, with no clear D. Trimming stripped 1 base from V and 5 bases from J, with 10 bases between. The CDR3 is 14 residues long. Germline loops: CDR1 KGHDR, CDR2 SFDVKD. This CDR3 is CATSDFKRRTEAFF. Written as DNA, the CDR3 is TGTGCCACCAGTGATTTCAAGAGGAGGACTGAAGCTTTCTTT.